This is a list of T cell receptor beta chains from one sample in a study of identical twins. TCRdb reprocessed the 5' RACE reads with MiXCR, giving one entry per CDR3 protein. The sample has roughly 260,000 distinct CDR3 sequences, 7.5% seen once. These records were also assigned to another study, of yellow fever vaccine responses in identical twins.

The specimen was CD8+ T cells sorted from blood. The receptors originated from a woman aged 18-35 years in good health. CDR3s include the opening cysteine and the closing phenylalanine or tryptophan. The D gene is left open where the match is weak. Size values are once, few and many counts, or a class for expanded clones, and some rows have none.

D	size	V	J	CDR3
.	.	TRBV3-1	TRBJ2-1	CASRDTGPAIRRNEQFF
TRBD1	many	TRBV28	TRBJ2-3	CASSRGQGADTQYF
TRBD2	many	TRBV5-6	TRBJ2-3	CASSPVAGTDTQYF
.	few	TRBV20-1	TRBJ2-2	CSARDWVGGTGELFF
.	few	TRBV29-1	TRBJ1-2	CSVEDRSGGGKGYTF
.	many	TRBV7-9	TRBJ2-2	CASSPSLYANTGELFF
.	.	TRBV28	TRBJ2-3	CASTQGVAGTDTQYF
TRBD2	few	TRBV12-3/TRBV12-4	TRBJ2-1	CASSLGALAGGPKYNEQFF
.	.	TRBV13	TRBJ2-1	CASTTGGSEQFF
.	.	TRBV10-2	TRBJ2-7	CASTTSLAYEQYF
TRBD1	.	TRBV28	TRBJ2-7	CASSPLMGTGTTIYEQYF
TRBD1	many	TRBV15	TRBJ1-1	CATTPLPTGSTEAFF
.	.	TRBV7-8	TRBJ2-2	CASSTRSYANTGELFF
.	many	TRBV20-1	TRBJ2-3	CSARFYPLPEDFTDTQYF
.	few	TRBV14	TRBJ2-5	CASSPRGGPETQYF
TRBD1	few	TRBV5-1	TRBJ2-5	CASSTDRGRGETQYF
TRBD1	many	TRBV12-3/TRBV12-4	TRBJ2-7	CASSPTGTGHEQYF
.	few	TRBV12-3/TRBV12-4	TRBJ1-2	CASTLGGLEGYTF
TRBD1	many	TRBV6-1	TRBJ1-6	CASSDIGQGYNSPLHF
.	few	TRBV7-9	TRBJ1-2	CASLGAGIYGYTF
.	few	TRBV2	TRBJ2-5	CASSGELDSPTRETQYF
.	.	TRBV27	TRBJ2-1	CASSPPRGLYNEQFF
TRBD2	few	TRBV14	TRBJ2-1	CASSQAGLGLSEQFF
.	.	TRBV9	TRBJ2-7	CASSVAGGGNEQYF
.	.	TRBV15	TRBJ2-5	CATSRRFEGQETQYF
.	.	TRBV27	TRBJ2-2	CASSLLRTANTGELFF
.	few	TRBV6-5	TRBJ2-7	CASSRTYYEQYF
TRBD1	.	TRBV2	TRBJ2-5	CASRGTGGQETQYF